This T cell receptor (beta chain) was recovered during a study of Ad26.COV2.S vaccination and SARS-CoV-2 variants. As for the study in general: As a participant in COV1001, the donor was in the Ad26.COV2.S trial arm. Dosing was one shot or two shots 56 days apart.

Indicated treatment: over 15 received Ad26.COV2.S at low or high dose, single or two shots; 5 received placebo; per-sample allocation not given. After the first vaccine or placebo injection, samples were drawn on day 63. The study used a vaccine consisting of an Ad26 vector that expressed Wuhan-strain SARS-CoV-2 spike. Study-wide results and limits: Possibly, TCR breadth and depth analyses underestimated total T cell responses.

The assay was immunoSEQ multiplex PCR, and TCRdb's table has in-frame clones only and misses some. The repertoire includes 410,000 or so clones, roughly 90% of them detected once, and 10% to 15% sits in the top ten. The CDR3 totals 11 residues. Germline V gene sequence: CDR1 SGHDN, CDR2 FVKESK. V dropped 4 bases and J dropped 3 bases, with 4 bases sitting between them. Of note for this clone: Antigen: not known. This same CDR3 is encoded by further DNA sequences in the sample.

The TCR comes from a person aged 18-65 years who received the Ad26.COV2.S COVID-19 vaccine or a placebo. Sequences were derived from peripheral blood, sampled in a trial of Ad26.COV2.S vaccine versus placebo. V gene TRBV14 combines with J gene TRBJ2-7; D ambiguous. CDR3: CASSLGYEQYF. The CDR3 DNA is TGTGCCAGCAGCCTAGGCTACGAGCAGTACTTC.